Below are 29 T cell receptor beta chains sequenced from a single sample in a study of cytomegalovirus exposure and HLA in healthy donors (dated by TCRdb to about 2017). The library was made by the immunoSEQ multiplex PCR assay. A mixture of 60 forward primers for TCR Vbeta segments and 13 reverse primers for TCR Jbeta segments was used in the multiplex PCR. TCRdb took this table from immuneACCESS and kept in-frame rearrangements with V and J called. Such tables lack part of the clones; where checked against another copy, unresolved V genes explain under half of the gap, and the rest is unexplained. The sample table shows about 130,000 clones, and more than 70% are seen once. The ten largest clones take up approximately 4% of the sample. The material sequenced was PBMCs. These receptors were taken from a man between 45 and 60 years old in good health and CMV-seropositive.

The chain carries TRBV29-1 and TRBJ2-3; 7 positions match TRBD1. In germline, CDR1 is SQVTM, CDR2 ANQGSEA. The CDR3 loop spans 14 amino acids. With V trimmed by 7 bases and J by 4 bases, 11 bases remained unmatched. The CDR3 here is CSAEVGGPPDTQYF. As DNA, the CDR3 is TGCAGCGCCGAGGTAGGGGGCCCACCAGATACGCAGTATTTT.

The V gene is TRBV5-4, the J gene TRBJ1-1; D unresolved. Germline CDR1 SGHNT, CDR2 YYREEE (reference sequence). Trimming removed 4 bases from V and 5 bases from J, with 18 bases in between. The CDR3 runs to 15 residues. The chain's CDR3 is CASSPLAGLGTEAFF. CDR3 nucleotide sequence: TGTGCCAGCAGCCCACTGGCGGGGTTAGGGACTGAAGCTTTCTTT.

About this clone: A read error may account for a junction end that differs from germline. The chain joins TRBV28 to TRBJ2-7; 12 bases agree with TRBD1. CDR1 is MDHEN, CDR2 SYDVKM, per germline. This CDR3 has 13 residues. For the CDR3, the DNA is TGTGCCAGCAGTTTCGGGACAGGGGGCTACCGAAGGTTC. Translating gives CASSFGTGGYRRF.

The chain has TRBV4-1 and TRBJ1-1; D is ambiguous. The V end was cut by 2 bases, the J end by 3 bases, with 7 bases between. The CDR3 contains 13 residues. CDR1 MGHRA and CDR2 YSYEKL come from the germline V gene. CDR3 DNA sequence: TGCGCCAGCAGCCAAAACCTATACACTGAAGCTTTCTTT. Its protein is CASSQNLYTEAFF.

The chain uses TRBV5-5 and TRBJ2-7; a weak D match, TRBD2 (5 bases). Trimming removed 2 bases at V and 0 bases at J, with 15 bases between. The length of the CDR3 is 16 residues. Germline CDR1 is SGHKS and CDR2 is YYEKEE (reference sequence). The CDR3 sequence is CASSLAFGDSSYEQYF. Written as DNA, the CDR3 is TGTGCCAGCAGCTTAGCATTCGGGGATTCCTCCTACGAGCAGTACTTC.

DNA for the CDR3: TGTGCCAGCAGCTCGACAGGGGGCAGGGATAACTATGGCTACACCTTC. Amino acids: CASSSTGGRDNYGYTF. This chain links TRBV6-6 with TRBJ1-2; 10 bases line up with TRBD1. The ends lost 6 bases at V and 1 base at J; junction bases unmatched: 8. This CDR3 spans 16 amino acids. In germline, CDR1 is MNHNY, CDR2 SVGAGI (reference sequence).

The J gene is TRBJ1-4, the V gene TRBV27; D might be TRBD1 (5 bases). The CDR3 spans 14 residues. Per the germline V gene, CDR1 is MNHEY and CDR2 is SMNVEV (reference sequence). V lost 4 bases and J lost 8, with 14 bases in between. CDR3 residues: CASSSNQGREKLFF. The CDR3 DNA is TGTGCCAGCAGTTCAAACCAGGGAAGAGAAAAACTGTTTTTT. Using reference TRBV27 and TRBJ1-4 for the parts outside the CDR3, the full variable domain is EAQVTQNPRYLITVTGKKLTVTCSQNMNHEYMSWYRQDPGLGLRQIYYSMNVEVTDKGDVPEGYKVSRKEKRNFPLILESPSPNQTSLYFCASSSNQGREKLFFGSGTQLSVL.

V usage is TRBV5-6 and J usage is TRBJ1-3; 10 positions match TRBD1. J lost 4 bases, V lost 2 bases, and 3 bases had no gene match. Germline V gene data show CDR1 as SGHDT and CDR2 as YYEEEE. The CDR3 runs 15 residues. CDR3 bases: TGTGCCAGCAGCTTCTGGGACAGGGGCGGAAACACCATATATTTT. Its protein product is CASSFWDRGGNTIYF.

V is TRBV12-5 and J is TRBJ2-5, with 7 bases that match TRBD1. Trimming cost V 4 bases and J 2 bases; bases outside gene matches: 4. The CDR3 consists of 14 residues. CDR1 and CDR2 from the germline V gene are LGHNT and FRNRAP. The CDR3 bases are TGTGCTAGTGGTTGGGGACAGTCACAAGAGACCCAGTACTTC. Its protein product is CASGWGQSQETQYF.

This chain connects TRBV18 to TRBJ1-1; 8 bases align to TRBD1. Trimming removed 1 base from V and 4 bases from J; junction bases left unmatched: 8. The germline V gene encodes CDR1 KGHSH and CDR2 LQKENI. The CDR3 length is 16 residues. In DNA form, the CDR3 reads TGTGCCAGCTCACCACAAGCAGGGGGCGCCGGCACTGAAGCTTTCTTT. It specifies CASSPQAGGAGTEAFF. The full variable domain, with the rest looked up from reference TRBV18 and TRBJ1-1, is NAGVMQNPRHLVRRRGQEARLRCSPMKGHSHVYWYRQLPEEGLKFMVYLQKENIIDESGMPKERFSAEFPKEGPSILRIQQVVRGDSAAYFCASSPQAGGAGTEAFFGQGTRLTVV.

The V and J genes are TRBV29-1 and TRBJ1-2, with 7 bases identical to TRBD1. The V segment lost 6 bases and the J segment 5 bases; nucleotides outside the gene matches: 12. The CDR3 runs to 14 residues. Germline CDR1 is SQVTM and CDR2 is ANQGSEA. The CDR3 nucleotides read TGCAGCGTCCGGACAGGCTTCAATACTTATGGCTACACCTTC. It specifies CSVRTGFNTYGYTF.

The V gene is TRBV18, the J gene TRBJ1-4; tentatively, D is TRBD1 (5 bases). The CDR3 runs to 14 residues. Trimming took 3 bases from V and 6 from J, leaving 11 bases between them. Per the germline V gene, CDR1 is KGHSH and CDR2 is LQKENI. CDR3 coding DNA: TGTGCCAGCTCACCGAGCTGGGGCGATGAAAAACTGTTTTTT. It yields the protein CASSPSWGDEKLFF. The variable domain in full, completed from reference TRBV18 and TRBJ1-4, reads NAGVMQNPRHLVRRRGQEARLRCSPMKGHSHVYWYRQLPEEGLKFMVYLQKENIIDESGMPKERFSAEFPKEGPSILRIQQVVRGDSAAYFCASSPSWGDEKLFFGSGTQLSVL.

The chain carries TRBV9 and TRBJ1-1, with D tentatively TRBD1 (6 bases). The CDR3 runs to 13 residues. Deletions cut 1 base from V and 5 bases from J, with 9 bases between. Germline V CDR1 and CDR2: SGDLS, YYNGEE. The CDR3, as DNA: TGTGCCAGCAGCGTAACAGGGTGGACTGAAGCTTTCTTT. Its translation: CASSVTGWTEAFF.

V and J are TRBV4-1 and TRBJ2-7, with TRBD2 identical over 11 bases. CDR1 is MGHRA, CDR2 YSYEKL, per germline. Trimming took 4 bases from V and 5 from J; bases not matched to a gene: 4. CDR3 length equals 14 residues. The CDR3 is CASSPELAGDEQYF. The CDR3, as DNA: TGCGCCAGCAGCCCTGAACTAGCGGGAGACGAGCAGTACTTC.

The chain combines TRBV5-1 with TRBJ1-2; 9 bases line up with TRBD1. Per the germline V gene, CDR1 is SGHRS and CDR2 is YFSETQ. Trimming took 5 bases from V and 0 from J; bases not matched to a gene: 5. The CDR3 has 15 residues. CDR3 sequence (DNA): TGCGCCAGCAGAGGACAGGGGCCAGCTAACTATGGCTACACCTTC. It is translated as CASRGQGPANYGYTF.

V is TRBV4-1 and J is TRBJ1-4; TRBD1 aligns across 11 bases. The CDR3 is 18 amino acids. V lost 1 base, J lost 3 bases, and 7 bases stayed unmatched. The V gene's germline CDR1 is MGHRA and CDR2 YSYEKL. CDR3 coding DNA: TGCGCCAGCAGCCAAGCTAAGGACAGGGGGCCTGCTAATGAAAAACTGTTTTTT. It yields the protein CASSQAKDRGPANEKLFF.

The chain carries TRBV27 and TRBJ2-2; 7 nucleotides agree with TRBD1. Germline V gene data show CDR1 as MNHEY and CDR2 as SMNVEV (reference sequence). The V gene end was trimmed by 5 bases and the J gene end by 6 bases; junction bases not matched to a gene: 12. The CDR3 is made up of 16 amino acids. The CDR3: CASSLHRGGMAGELFF. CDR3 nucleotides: TGTGCCAGCAGTCTCCACAGGGGCGGTATGGCCGGGGAGCTGTTTTTT.

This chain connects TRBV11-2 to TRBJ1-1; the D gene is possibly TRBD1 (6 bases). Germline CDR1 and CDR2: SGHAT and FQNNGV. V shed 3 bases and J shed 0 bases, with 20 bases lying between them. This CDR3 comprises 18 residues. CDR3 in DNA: TGTGCCAGCAGCTTTAGATTCCAACAGGGAACCATGAACACTGAAGCTTTCTTT. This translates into CASSFRFQQGTMNTEAFF.

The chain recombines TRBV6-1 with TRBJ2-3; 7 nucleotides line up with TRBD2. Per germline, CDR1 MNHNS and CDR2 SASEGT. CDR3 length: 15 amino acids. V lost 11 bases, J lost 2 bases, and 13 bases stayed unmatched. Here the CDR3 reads CACRRAGEPTDTQYF. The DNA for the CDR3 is TGTGCCTGCCGTCGGGCGGGGGAGCCCACAGATACGCAGTATTTT.

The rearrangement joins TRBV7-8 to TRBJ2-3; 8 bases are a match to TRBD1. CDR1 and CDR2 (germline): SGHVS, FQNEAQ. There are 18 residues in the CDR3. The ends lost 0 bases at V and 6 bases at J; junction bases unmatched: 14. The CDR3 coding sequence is TGTGCCAGCAGCTTAGCGTTTTTGAGACAGGGGTCGGACGATACGCAGTATTTT. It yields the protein CASSLAFLRQGSDDTQYF.

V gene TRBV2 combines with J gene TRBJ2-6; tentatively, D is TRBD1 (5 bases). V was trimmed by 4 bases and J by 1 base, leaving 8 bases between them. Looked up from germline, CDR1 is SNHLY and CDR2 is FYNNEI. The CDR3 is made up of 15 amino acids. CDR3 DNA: TGTGCCAGCAGTGGGGGCAGGTCTGGGGCCAACGTCCTGACTTTC. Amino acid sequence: CASSGGRSGANVLTF.

DNA of the CDR3: TGCAGTGCTAGGGAGGAACGGGAGCAGTACTTC. It translates to CSAREEREQYF. This rearrangement joins TRBV20-1 to TRBJ2-7, with a tentative D call TRBD2 (5 bases). This CDR3 comprises 11 residues. The V end lost 3 bases, the J end lost 7 bases, and 10 bases lay between the germline ends. CDR1 is DFQATT, CDR2 SNEGSKA, per germline (reference sequence).

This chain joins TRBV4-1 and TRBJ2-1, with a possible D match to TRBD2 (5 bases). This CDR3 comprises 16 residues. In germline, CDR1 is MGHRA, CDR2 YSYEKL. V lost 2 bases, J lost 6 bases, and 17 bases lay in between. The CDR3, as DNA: TGCGCCAGCAGCCAACCGCCTAGCTCTCGTCCCAATGAGCAGTTCTTC. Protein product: CASSQPPSSRPNEQFF.

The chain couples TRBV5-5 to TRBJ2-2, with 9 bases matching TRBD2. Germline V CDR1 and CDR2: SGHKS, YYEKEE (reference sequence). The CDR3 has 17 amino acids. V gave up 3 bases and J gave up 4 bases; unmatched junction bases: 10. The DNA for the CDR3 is TGTGCCAGCAGCTCGCGCGGGGGGGGCCTGTCCACCGGGGAGCTGTTTTTT. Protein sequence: CASSSRGGGLSTGELFF.

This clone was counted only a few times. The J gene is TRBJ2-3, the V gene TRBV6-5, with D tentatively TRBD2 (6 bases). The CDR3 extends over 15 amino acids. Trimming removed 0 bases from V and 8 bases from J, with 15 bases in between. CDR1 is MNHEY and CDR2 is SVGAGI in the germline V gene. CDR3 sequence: CASSYSRGAQGTQYF. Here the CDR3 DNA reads TGTGCCAGCAGTTACTCGCGGGGCGCCCAGGGTACGCAGTATTTT.

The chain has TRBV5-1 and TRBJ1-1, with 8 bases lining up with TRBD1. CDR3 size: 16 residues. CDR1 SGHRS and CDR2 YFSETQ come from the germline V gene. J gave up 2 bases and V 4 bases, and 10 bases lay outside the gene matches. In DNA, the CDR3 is TGCGCCAGCAGCGGCGGAGGACAGGGAGGAAACACTGAAGCTTTCTTT. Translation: CASSGGGQGGNTEAFF.

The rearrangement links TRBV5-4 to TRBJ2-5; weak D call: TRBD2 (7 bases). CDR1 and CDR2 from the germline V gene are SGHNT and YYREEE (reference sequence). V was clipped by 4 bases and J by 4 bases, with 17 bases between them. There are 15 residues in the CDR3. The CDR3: CASSHPEGGLETQYF. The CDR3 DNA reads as TGTGCCAGCAGCCATCCCGAGGGGGGGTTAGAGACCCAGTACTTC.

CDR3 sequence: CASSPRTGNEKLFF. CDR3 DNA sequence: TGCGCCAGCAGCCCCCGGACAGGCAATGAAAAACTGTTTTTT. The gene calls are TRBV5-1 and TRBJ1-4, with TRBD1 identical over 7 bases. Germline loops: CDR1 SGHRS, CDR2 YFSETQ. This CDR3 comprises 14 residues. The J segment lost 5 bases and the V segment lost 4 bases, leaving 5 bases of the junction unmatched.

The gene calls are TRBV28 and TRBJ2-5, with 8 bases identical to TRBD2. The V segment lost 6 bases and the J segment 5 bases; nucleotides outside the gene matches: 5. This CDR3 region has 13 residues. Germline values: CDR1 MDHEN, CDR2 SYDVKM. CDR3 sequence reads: CASSRGGRETQYF. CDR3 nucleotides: TGTGCCAGCAGCCGGGGGGGCCGGGAGACCCAGTACTTC.